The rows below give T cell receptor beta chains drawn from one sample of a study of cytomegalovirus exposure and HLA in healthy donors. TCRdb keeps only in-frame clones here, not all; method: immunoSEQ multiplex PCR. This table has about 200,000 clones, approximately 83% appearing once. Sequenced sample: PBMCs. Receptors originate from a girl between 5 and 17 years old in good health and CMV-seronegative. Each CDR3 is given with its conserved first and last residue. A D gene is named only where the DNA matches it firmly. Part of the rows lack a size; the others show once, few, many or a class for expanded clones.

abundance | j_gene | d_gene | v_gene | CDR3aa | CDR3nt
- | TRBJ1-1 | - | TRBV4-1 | CASSQDPMGGGFLNTEAFF | TGCGCCAGCAGCCAAGATCCAATGGGTGGGGGGTTTTTGAACACTGAAGCTTTCTTT
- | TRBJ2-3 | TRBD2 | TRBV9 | CASSGSGTSADTQYF | TGTGCCAGCAGCGGGAGCGGGACTAGCGCAGATACGCAGTATTTT
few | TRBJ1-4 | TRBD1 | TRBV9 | CASSVVTGEKLFF | TGTGCCAGCAGCGTAGTGACAGGGGAAAAACTGTTTTTT
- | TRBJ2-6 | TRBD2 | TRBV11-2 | CASSSSGTRAGANVLTF | TGTGCCAGCAGCTCGTCCGGGACTAGAGCTGGGGCCAACGTCCTGACTTTC
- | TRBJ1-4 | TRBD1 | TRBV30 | CASTRQGHPSARFDEKLFF | TGTGCCTCGACAAGACAGGGGCACCCATCAGCAAGGTTCGATGAAAAACTGTTTTTT
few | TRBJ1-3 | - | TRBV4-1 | CASSQGPGEPGNTIYF | TGCGCCAGCAGCCAAGGCCCCGGTGAGCCTGGAAACACCATATATTTT
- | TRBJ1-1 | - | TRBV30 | CAWARGLNTEAFF | TGTGCCTGGGCAAGGGGTCTGAACACTGAAGCTTTCTTT
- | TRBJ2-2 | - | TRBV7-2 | CASSLLSLGAGELFF | TGTGCCAGCAGCTTACTTTCGTTAGGGGCCGGGGAGCTGTTTTTT
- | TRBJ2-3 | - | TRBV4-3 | CASSPLFRDSNDTQYF | TGCGCCAGCAGCCCTCTCTTCCGGGACTCGAACGATACGCAGTATTTT
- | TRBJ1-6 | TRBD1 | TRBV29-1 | CSVVLTGGSPLHF | TGCAGCGTTGTCTTAACAGGGGGAAGTCCCCTCCACTTT
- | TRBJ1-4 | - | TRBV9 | CASSAHDSTGWAFSF | TGTGCCAGCAGCGCCCATGATTCCACAGGTTGGGCCTTCTCTTTT
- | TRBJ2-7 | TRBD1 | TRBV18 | CASSLVPGGGVGYEQYF | TGTGCCAGCTCACTAGTTCCAGGGGGCGGCGTAGGTTACGAGCAGTACTTC
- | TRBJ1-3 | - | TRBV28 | CASSWQGRNTIYF | TGTGCCAGCAGTTGGCAGGGCAGAAACACCATATATTTT
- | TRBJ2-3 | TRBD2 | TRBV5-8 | CASSLRGVLAGTQYF | TGTGCCAGCAGCTTGCGGGGGGTGCTAGCTGGTACGCAGTATTTT
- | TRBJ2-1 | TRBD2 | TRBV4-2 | CASSQEGGLAGWVSKFF | TGTGCCAGCAGCCAAGAAGGGGGACTAGCGGGATGGGTTTCGAAATTCTTC
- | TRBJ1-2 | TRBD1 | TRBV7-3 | CASSPAPDRIHGYTF | TGTGCCAGCAGCCCTGCCCCGGACAGGATCCATGGCTACACCTTC
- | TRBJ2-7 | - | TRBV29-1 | CSVGRTVYEQYF | TGCAGCGTCGGAAGGACAGTTTACGAGCAGTACTTC
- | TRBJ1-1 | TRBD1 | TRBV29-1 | CSVVRTGMNTEAFF | TGCAGCGTTGTTCGGACAGGGATGAACACTGAAGCTTTCTTT
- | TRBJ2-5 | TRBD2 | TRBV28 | CASSLRSGAYQETQYF | TGTGCCAGCAGTTTAAGGAGCGGGGCGTACCAAGAGACCCAGTACTTC
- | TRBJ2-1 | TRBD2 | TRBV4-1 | CASSQPLAGGDNEQFF | TGCGCCAGCAGCCAACCTTTAGCGGGGGGGGACAATGAGCAGTTCTTC
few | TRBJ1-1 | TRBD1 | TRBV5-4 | CASSPVGTGFAAFF | TGTGCCAGCAGCCCGGTTGGGACAGGCTTCGCAGCTTTCTTT
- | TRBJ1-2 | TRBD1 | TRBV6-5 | CASTLTGGYGYTF | TGTGCCAGCACTCTGACAGGGGGCTATGGCTACACCTTC
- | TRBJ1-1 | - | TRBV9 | CASSAALDPYAEAFF | TGTGCCAGCAGCGCCGCGTTAGATCCGTACGCTGAAGCTTTCTTT
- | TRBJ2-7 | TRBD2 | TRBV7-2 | CASSFGLGGYEQYF | TGTGCCAGCAGCTTTGGACTAGGTGGTTACGAGCAGTACTTC
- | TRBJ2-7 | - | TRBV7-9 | CASSLGHSYEQYF | TGTGCCAGCAGCTTGGGACACTCCTACGAGCAGTACTTC
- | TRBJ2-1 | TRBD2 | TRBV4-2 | CASSQDGASGVNEQFF | TGTGCCAGCAGCCAAGATGGGGCTAGCGGTGTTAATGAGCAGTTCTTC
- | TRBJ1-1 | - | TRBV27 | CASSLSSAGNTEAFF | TGTGCCAGCAGTTTATCGTCAGCAGGGAACACTGAAGCTTTCTTT
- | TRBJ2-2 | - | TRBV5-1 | CASSLAGFGTGELFF | TGCGCCAGCAGCTTGGCGGGGTTCGGCACCGGGGAGCTGTTTTTT
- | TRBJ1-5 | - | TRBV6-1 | CASSASGGNQPQHF | TGTGCCAGCAGTGCGAGTGGAGGCAATCAGCCCCAGCATTTT
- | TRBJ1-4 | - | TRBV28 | CASHPGGPEKLFF | TGTGCCAGCCACCCGGGAGGTCCCGAAAAACTGTTTTTT
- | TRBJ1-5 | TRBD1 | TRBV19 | CASSIPWPGGNQPQHF | TGTGCCAGTAGTATCCCATGGCCAGGGGGTAATCAGCCCCAGCATTTT
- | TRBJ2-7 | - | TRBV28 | CASSLRRTDPYEQYF | TGTGCCAGCAGTTTAAGGAGGACAGACCCCTACGAGCAGTACTTC
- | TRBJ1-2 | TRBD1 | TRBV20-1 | CSARGQGARTF | TGCAGTGCTAGAGGACAGGGGGCGCGTACCTTC
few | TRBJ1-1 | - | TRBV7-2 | CASSLRTGRTEAFF | TGTGCCAGCAGCTTACGTACAGGGCGAACTGAAGCTTTCTTT
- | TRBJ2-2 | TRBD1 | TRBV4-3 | CASSPQGGDRVLTGELFF | TGCGCCAGCAGCCCACAGGGGGGGGACAGGGTTTTGACCGGGGAGCTGTTTTTT
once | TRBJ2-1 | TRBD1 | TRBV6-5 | CASSVDRGVGNEQFF | TGTGCCAGCAGTGTTGACAGGGGAGTTGGCAATGAGCAGTTCTTC